One sample yielded the 32 T cell receptor beta chains listed below, sequenced in a study of vaccination and CD4 T cells after COVID-19. Indicated treatment: 10-day PBMC culture with coronavirus spike peptide pools or control peptides (ViraFEST assay). Sequencing of cultured CD4+ T cell DNA used the Oncomine TCR Beta short-read assay. One entry per CDR3 protein results from TCRdb running MiXCR on the PCR reads. The table lists about 15,000 distinct CDR3 sequences, 40% to 60% of them singletons. Their antigens remain unidentified. Sample: CD4+ T cells from blood, cultured in vitro, taken before SARS-CoV-2 vaccination. The receptors were gathered from a human donor who had recovered from COVID-19.

The chain carries TRBV5-1 and TRBJ2-5; 9 bases are shared with TRBD1. Germline V gene sequence: CDR1 SGHRS, CDR2 YFSETQ. The CDR3 is made up of 17 amino acids. The V segment lost 3 bases and the J segment 5 bases; nucleotides outside the gene matches: 14. This chain's CDR3 is CASSSSTGGQGGETQYF. The CDR3 DNA sequence: TGCGCCAGCAGCTCGTCAACCGGGGGACAGGGTGGGGAGACCCAGTACTTC.

The rearrangement joins TRBV28 to TRBJ1-1; maybe TRBD1 (5 bases). The CDR3 has 16 residues. Germline V CDR1 and CDR2: MDHEN, SYDVKM. Deletions cut 3 bases from V and 0 bases from J, with 14 bases between. CDR3 in amino acids: CASSLFQGGLNTEAFF. The CDR3 DNA is TGTGCCAGCAGTTTGTTCCAGGGAGGTTTGAACACTGAAGCTTTCTTT.

In its sample, this clonotype was seen a few times. The V gene is TRBV7-2, the J gene TRBJ1-5, with 8 bases that match TRBD1. The CDR3 has 16 residues. Trimming took 5 bases from V and 3 from J; bases not matched to a gene: 9. The germline V gene encodes CDR1 SGHTA and CDR2 FQGNSA. In DNA form, the CDR3 reads TGTGCCAGCAGCGATAGAGACAGGGGTCTCAATCAGCCCCAGCATTTT. Amino acid sequence: CASSDRDRGLNQPQHF.

The chain couples TRBV5-1 to TRBJ2-3; D unresolved. The CDR3 length is 14 residues. Germline CDR1 and CDR2: SGHRS and YFSETQ. Trimming left V 0 bases short and J 2 bases short, with 7 bases between. Here the CDR3 DNA reads TGCGCCAGCAGCTTGGCGGACCTCACAGATACGCAGTATTTT. This encodes CASSLADLTDTQYF.

The chain uses TRBV7-3 and TRBJ2-6; the match to TRBD2 covers 7 bases. Germline V gives CDR1 SGHTA, CDR2 FQGTGA. V gave up 2 bases and J gave up 2 bases; unmatched junction bases: 3. The CDR3 is 16 residues long. The CDR3 DNA reads as TGTGCCAGCAGCTTATCGGCGGGAGCTGGGGCCAACGTCCTGACTTTC. Its translation is CASSLSAGAGANVLTF.

The chain employs TRBV30 and TRBJ2-3; D uncertain. The CDR3 covers 11 residues. The germline CDR1 and CDR2 sequences are GTSNPN and SVGIG (reference sequence). V lost 2 bases, J lost 2 bases, and 2 bases lay in between. The CDR3 nucleotides read TGTGCCTGGAGTATCACAGATACGCAGTATTTT. Encoded protein: CAWSITDTQYF.

This clonotype was found a few times. J is TRBJ2-3 and V is TRBV7-2; 7 bases align to TRBD2. The germline CDR1 and CDR2 sequences are SGHTA and FQGNSA. This CDR3 has 19 amino acids. V was clipped by 3 bases and J by 6 bases; unmatched bases: 21. The CDR3 loop is CASSLRGSAGARFRDTQYF. The CDR3 bases are TGTGCCAGCAGCTTGAGGGGTTCCGCGGGAGCAAGATTTAGGGATACGCAGTATTTT.

The table lists this clonotype with a few counts. The chain is built from TRBV20-1 and TRBJ1-1; D possibly corresponds to TRBD1 (5 bases). Germline V CDR1 and CDR2: DFQATT, SNEGSKA (reference sequence). V lost 3 bases, J lost 0 bases, and 11 bases lay in between. The CDR3 loop spans 14 amino acids. CDR3 residues: CSARGGRVNTEAFF. DNA for the CDR3: TGCAGTGCTAGGGGGGGACGGGTGAACACTGAAGCTTTCTTT.

V gene TRBV10-1 combines with J gene TRBJ2-3; TRBD2 matches at 10 bases. The CDR3 spans 16 residues. J gave up 0 bases and V 6 bases, and 6 bases lay outside the gene matches. Germline CDR1 reads WNHNN; CDR2 reads SYGVQD (reference sequence). CDR3: CASSESLAGSTDTQYF. Written as DNA, the CDR3 is TGCGCCAGCAGCGAATCACTAGCGGGAAGCACAGATACGCAGTATTTT.

The chain's CDR3 is CASSPTASGSTDTQYF. The CDR3 region has the DNA TGTGCCAGCAGCCCAACTGCTAGCGGGAGCACAGATACGCAGTATTTT. This sequence joins TRBV7-9 and TRBJ2-3, with 8 nucleotides matching TRBD2. Germline V CDR1 and CDR2: SEHNR, FQNEAQ (reference sequence). V lost 5 bases to trimming and J lost 0 bases; unmatched junction nucleotides: 7. This CDR3 is 16 amino acids long.

V and J are TRBV7-2 and TRBJ2-7; D remains unclear. There are 13 residues in the CDR3. Germline loops: CDR1 SGHTA, CDR2 FQGNSA. Trimming removed 5 bases from V and 6 bases from J, with 14 bases in between. CDR3 sequence reads: CASSPSPVGEQYF. In DNA form, the CDR3 reads TGTGCCAGCAGCCCAAGCCCCGTGGGCGAGCAGTACTTC.

The rearrangement links TRBV9 to TRBJ1-1, with TRBD1 as a possible D gene (6 bases). Germline CDR1 SGDLS, CDR2 YYNGEE. V dropped 7 bases and J dropped 1 base, with 14 bases sitting between them. The CDR3 is 14 residues long. The CDR3 DNA reads TGTGCCAGCGGGGGCAGGGTGGGGAACACTGAAGCTTTCTTT. Translating gives CASGGRVGNTEAFF.

V and J are TRBV28 and TRBJ2-7, with 13 bases aligning to TRBD2. CDR1 and CDR2 from the germline V gene are MDHEN and SYDVKM. The CDR3 sequence is 15 residues long. The CDR3 region is CATLSTSGRAGEQYF. The CDR3 region has the DNA TGTGCTACTCTCTCTACTAGCGGGAGGGCAGGCGAGCAGTACTTC.

This clonotype was seen more than once but under ten times. This sequence joins TRBV11-2 and TRBJ2-5; maybe TRBD1 (7 bases). The CDR3 has 17 residues. Germline V gene lookup returns CDR1 SGHAT and CDR2 FQNNGV. The ends were cut back, 2 bases at V and 9 bases at J, with 25 bases in the middle. The CDR3 is CASSLLGTVEPSGAQYF. In nucleotides, the CDR3 is TGTGCCAGCAGCTTATTAGGGACAGTGGAACCCTCGGGGGCCCAGTACTTC.

The chain links TRBV6-5 to TRBJ2-1; D possibly corresponds to TRBD2 (5 bases). In germline, CDR1 is MNHEY, CDR2 SVGAGI. The CDR3 loop spans 16 amino acids. The V gene lost 0 bases and the J gene lost 3 bases, with 12 bases spanning the gap. Written as DNA, the CDR3 is TGTGCCAGCAGTTACTCAGTGGGTAGCGACTACAATGAGCAGTTCTTC. This encodes CASSYSVGSDYNEQFF.

This clonotype was seen once. The chain has TRBV7-9 and TRBJ2-7; D possibly corresponds to TRBD2 (6 bases). Trimming took 3 bases from V and 0 from J, leaving 9 bases between them. Germline assignment: CDR1 SEHNR and CDR2 FQNEAQ (reference sequence). The CDR3 runs 14 residues. CDR3 region: CASSFAGSSYEQYF. As DNA, the CDR3 is TGTGCCAGCAGCTTCGCGGGAAGCTCCTACGAGCAGTACTTC.

The rearrangement uses TRBV6-5 and TRBJ2-3, with a weak D call TRBD1 (5 bases). The CDR3 runs 14 residues. V lost 2 bases to trimming and J lost 5 bases, with 11 bases between them. CDR1 is MNHEY, CDR2 SVGAGI, per germline. This chain's CDR3 is CASSYDLRGDTQYF. CDR3 DNA sequence: TGTGCCAGCAGTTACGACTTAAGGGGAGATACGCAGTATTTT.

The J gene is TRBJ2-6, the V gene TRBV3-1; the D is unclear. With 2 bases removed from V and 4 bases from J, the gap between germline ends came to 6 bases. This CDR3 comprises 14 residues. Germline values: CDR1 LGHDT, CDR2 YNNKEL (reference sequence). The DNA for the CDR3 is TGTGCCAGCAGCCAAAAAACCGGGGCCAACGTCCTGACTTTC. This translates into CASSQKTGANVLTF. Full variable domain (rest looked up from reference TRBV3-1 and TRBJ2-6): DTAVSQTPKYLVTQMGNDKSIKCEQNLGHDTMYWYKQDSKKFLKIMFSYNNKELIINETVPNRFSPKSPDKAHLNLHINSLELGDSAVYFCASSQKTGANVLTFGAGSRLTVL.

This clonotype showed up just once. The V and J genes are TRBV5-4 and TRBJ2-5, with D tentatively TRBD1 (6 bases). The germline V and J ends were trimmed by 1 base and 5 bases, with 15 bases remaining between them. The CDR3 is 15 residues long. Looked up from germline, CDR1 is SGHNT and CDR2 is YYREEE (reference sequence). The CDR3 DNA sequence: TGTGCCAGCAGCTTGCCGGGACACCCTCGGGAGACCCAGTACTTC. It codes for CASSLPGHPRETQYF.

The chain employs TRBV6-1 and TRBJ2-7; 10 bases map to TRBD1. CDR1 is MNHNS, CDR2 SASEGT, per germline. The CDR3 loop spans 15 amino acids. The J segment lost 6 bases and the V segment lost 0 bases, leaving 5 bases of the junction unmatched. CDR3 loop: CASSEAGTGAFEQYF. In DNA form, the CDR3 reads TGTGCCAGCAGTGAAGCCGGGACAGGGGCGTTCGAGCAGTACTTC.

V gene TRBV6-1 combines with J gene TRBJ2-5; D not resolved. V was cut by 8 bases and J by 2 bases, with 9 bases left in between. The CDR3 spans 12 residues. Germline-derived CDR1 and CDR2 are MNHNS and SASEGT. DNA of the CDR3: TGTGCCAGCGCCTTGGGACAAGAGACCCAGTACTTC. Its protein is CASALGQETQYF.

Notes on this clonotype: A junction boundary mismatches the germline segment, possibly from a read error. The chain couples TRBV6-1 to TRBJ2-7; perhaps TRBD1 as D (6 bases). Germline CDR1 reads MNHNS; CDR2 reads SASEGT. This CDR3 spans 14 amino acids. CDR3 region: CAGSTRTVSYEQYF. CDR3 nucleotides: TGTGCCGGCAGTACCAGGACAGTCTCCTACGAGCAGTACTTC.

The chain recombines TRBV6-2 or TRBV6-3 with TRBJ2-5, with D unclear. CDR1 and CDR2 (germline): MNHEY, SVGEGT. The V gene lost 6 bases and the J gene lost 5 bases, with 10 bases spanning the gap. CDR3 length equals 12 residues. CDR3 sequence reads: CASSPFSETQYF. Written as DNA, the CDR3 is TGTGCCAGCAGCCCCTTTTCCGAGACCCAGTACTTC.

The table lists this clonotype with a few counts. The chain carries TRBV2 and TRBJ2-5; no definite D call. Between the trimmed V and J ends, which lost 5 bases and 2 bases, there was a span of 3 bases. Germline V CDR1 and CDR2: SNHLY, FYNNEI. There are 11 residues in the CDR3. The CDR3 spells CASSYQETQYF. The DNA of the CDR3 is TGTGCCAGCAGTTATCAAGAGACCCAGTACTTC.

This clonotype was observed a handful of times. The V and J genes are TRBV20-1 and TRBJ1-5; no definite D call. The germline gives CDR1 DFQATT, CDR2 SNEGSKA (reference sequence). The CDR3 has 13 amino acids. V was shortened by 7 bases and J by 6 bases, with 16 bases between the two germline ends. The CDR3: CSVKARASQPQHF. CDR3 sequence (DNA): TGCAGTGTAAAAGCGAGGGCGAGTCAGCCCCAGCATTTT.

This chain links TRBV24-1 with TRBJ2-1; 11 nucleotides align to TRBD2. This CDR3 spans 14 amino acids. The trim removed 7 bases at V and 8 bases at J, leaving 6 bases unmatched. Per the germline V gene, CDR1 is KGHDR and CDR2 is SFDVKD. CDR3 in DNA: TGTGCCACCAGGGACGTAGCGGGAGGGGATGAGCAGTTCTTC. It is translated as CATRDVAGGDEQFF.

The V call is TRBV19, the J call TRBJ1-5; D is perhaps TRBD1 (6 bases). CDR3 size: 14 residues. V was trimmed by 5 bases and J by 5 bases, leaving 13 bases between them. Germline values: CDR1 LNHDA, CDR2 SQIVND (reference sequence). DNA of the CDR3: TGTGCCAGTAGTCCGTTGGGGGCCCATCAGCCCCAGCATTTT. This sequence encodes CASSPLGAHQPQHF.

The chain has TRBV4-3 and TRBJ1-1; D gene uncertain. Germline V gene sequence: CDR1 LGHNA, CDR2 YSLEER. The CDR3 spans 13 residues. Trimming took 0 bases from V and 7 from J, leaving 9 bases between them. Written as DNA, the CDR3 is TGCGCCAGCAGCCAAGATGGGAGGAGTGAAGCTTTCTTT. This sequence encodes CASSQDGRSEAFF.

The chain uses TRBV11-2 and TRBJ2-7, with TRBD1 identical over 7 bases. Germline-derived CDR1 and CDR2 are SGHAT and FQNNGV. The CDR3 loop spans 13 amino acids. Trimming at V came to 5 bases and at J to 6 bases, leaving 7 bases not matched to a gene. The CDR3 loop is CASSTIQGFEQYF. The CDR3 DNA reads TGTGCCAGCAGCACGATACAGGGGTTCGAGCAGTACTTC.

This rearrangement joins TRBV28 to TRBJ1-5, with TRBD1 as a possible D gene (5 bases). The CDR3 totals 13 residues. Per germline, CDR1 MDHEN and CDR2 SYDVKM. V lost 3 bases, J lost 7 bases, and 10 bases lay in between. The CDR3 here is CASSFQGPQPQHF. The CDR3 nucleotides are TGTGCCAGCAGTTTCCAGGGTCCCCAGCCCCAGCATTTT.

The V gene is TRBV20-1, the J gene TRBJ2-7, with D maybe TRBD1 (5 bases). The CDR3 consists of 13 residues. In germline, CDR1 is DFQATT, CDR2 SNEGSKA (reference sequence). Deletions cut 6 bases from V and 1 base from J, with 13 bases between. CDR3 in DNA: TGCAGTGCGAAGGGGCCGAGGTCCTACGAGCAGTACTTC. It encodes CSAKGPRSYEQYF.

This clonotype was detected a few times. V usage is TRBV2 and J usage is TRBJ1-2; no firm D call. V lost 4 bases to trimming and J lost 5 bases, with 8 bases between them. Germline loops: CDR1 SNHLY, CDR2 FYNNEI. This CDR3 region has 12 residues. The CDR3 nucleotides read TGTGCCAGCAGTGTGGCAGGTTATGGCTACACCTTC. This codes for CASSVAGYGYTF.